Sequencing of this TCR beta chain was carried out in a study of CD8 T cells in Susac syndrome. Turning to the study itself: Sequenced Susac syndrome patients included five or six with active disease and fewer than ten who were in remission. General study points: The CD4+ T cell repertoires in Susac syndrome did not show any clonal expansion.

Germline values: CDR1 SGHRS, CDR2 YFSETQ. Trimming removed 0 bases at V and 4 bases at J, with 19 bases between. The length of the CDR3 is 17 residues. For this clonotype: The antigen remains undetermined.

Random-hexamer reverse transcription was applied to about 0.45 to 1 ug RNA. TCRdb passed the immunoSEQ multiplex PCR reads through MiXCR, listing each CDR3 protein once. In the table there are some 150,000 distinct CDR3 sequences, 95% of which are singletons. CD8+ and CD4+ T cells taken from blood had their TCR beta sequenced. This receptor was identified in a human donor with Susac syndrome. This chain links TRBV5-1 with TRBJ2-5; D may be TRBD2 (6 bases). Sequencing used CD4+ T cells from PBMCs. Here the CDR3 reads CASSLVGSGVQRETQYF. CDR3 in DNA: TGCGCCAGCAGCTTGGTGGGGTCGGGGGTTCAGAGAGAGACCCAGTACTTC.